This is a list of T cell receptor beta chains from one sample in a study of cytomegalovirus exposure and HLA in healthy donors. The method was immunoSEQ multiplex PCR; TCRdb's version includes in-frame clones alone and lacks a portion of them. The sample records fewer than 130,000 clones, over 85% being singletons. Sequenced material: PBMCs. The origin of the receptors is a woman under 30 in good health and CMV-seronegative. Both conserved end residues are part of each CDR3. The D gene is left open where the match is weak. Some rows have no size entry. The others give once, few or many, or a class for an expanded clone.

clone size | J gene | D gene | V gene | CDR3 protein | CDR3 DNA
- | TRBJ2-7 | - | TRBV5-1 | CASSWNPGYEQYF | TGCGCCAGCAGCTGGAACCCAGGGTACGAGCAGTACTTC
- | TRBJ2-7 | TRBD2 | TRBV28 | CASSFRRDYSSYEQYF | TGTGCCAGCAGCTTCCGCCGGGACTATAGCTCCTACGAGCAGTACTTC
- | TRBJ1-3 | - | TRBV6-6 | CASSYRGAGNTIYF | TGTGCCAGCAGTTACCGGGGAGCTGGAAACACCATATATTTT
- | TRBJ1-2 | TRBD1 | TRBV7-9 | CASSRQGDYTF | TGTGCCAGCAGCCGACAGGGCGACTACACCTTC
- | TRBJ2-3 | TRBD2 | TRBV27 | CASTNKREVSTDTQYF | TGTGCCAGCACTAATAAGCGGGAGGTAAGCACAGATACGCAGTATTTT
- | TRBJ2-3 | TRBD2 | TRBV30 | CAWSVKGGRNTQYF | TGTGCCTGGAGTGTAAAAGGCGGGAGGAATACGCAGTATTTT
- | TRBJ1-1 | - | TRBV28 | CASSFNRVILNTEAFF | TGTGCCAGCAGTTTTAACAGGGTAATTCTGAACACTGAAGCTTTCTTT
once | TRBJ2-7 | TRBD1 | TRBV28 | CASRKQGGTYEQYF | TGTGCCAGCAGAAAACAGGGGGGAACTTACGAGCAGTACTTC
- | TRBJ2-2 | - | TRBV6-1 | CASSEVGRGPGELFF | TGTGCCAGCAGTGAAGTCGGTAGGGGTCCCGGGGAGCTGTTTTTT
- | TRBJ1-4 | - | TRBV5-1 | CASSLRSGGTNEKLFF | TGCGCCAGCAGCTTGAGGAGCGGGGGCACTAATGAAAAACTGTTTTTT
- | TRBJ2-5 | TRBD1 | TRBV5-1 | CASSLGPRDRAKTQYF | TGCGCCAGCAGCTTGGGCCCAAGGGACAGGGCTAAGACCCAGTACTTC
- | TRBJ2-7 | - | TRBV28 | CASSATSEGYEQYF | TGTGCCAGCAGCGCGACGTCGGAGGGTTACGAGCAGTACTTC
- | TRBJ1-2 | - | TRBV6-1 | CASSEARWPPGYTF | TGTGCCAGCAGTGAAGCAAGATGGCCCCCTGGCTACACCTTC
- | TRBJ2-2 | TRBD2 | TRBV10-2 | CASSWTGGGGTGELFF | TGCGCCAGCAGCTGGACAGGCGGGGGGGGCACCGGGGAGCTGTTTTTT
once | TRBJ2-1 | - | TRBV13 | CASSHSSAGFYNEQFF | TGTGCCAGCAGCCATTCTTCGGCGGGGTTTTACAATGAGCAGTTCTTC
- | TRBJ1-5 | TRBD1 | TRBV27 | CASSPSGQVSYSNQPQHF | TGTGCCAGCAGTCCCTCGGGACAGGTTAGTTATAGCAATCAGCCCCAGCATTTT
- | TRBJ2-5 | - | TRBV27 | CASRPLVAEETQYF | TGTGCCAGCAGACCCCTAGTTGCGGAAGAGACCCAGTACTTC
- | TRBJ2-2 | - | TRBV29-1 | CSVQQGYTGELFF | TGCAGCGTGCAACAGGGATACACCGGGGAGCTGTTTTTT
- | TRBJ1-6 | - | TRBV30 | CAWSVQGKEPLHF | TGTGCCTGGAGTGTTCAGGGGAAGGAGCCCCTCCACTTT
once | TRBJ2-1 | TRBD1 | TRBV2 | CASSVERGTGYNEQFF | TGTGCCAGCAGTGTGGAGAGAGGGACAGGGTACAATGAGCAGTTCTTC